This TCR beta chain was identified during a study of T cells after yellow fever vaccination. The overall study: Low-cell-number fractions were prepared with SMART-Seq v4 Ultra Low Input. General observations from the study: After the booster, 96% of CD4 and just over 85% of CD8 primary-response clones were re-detected.

TCRdb fed the 5' RACE reads into MiXCR, producing one record per CDR3 protein. Among a few hundred thousand distinct CDR3 sequences listed, around 10% were seen once. The V segment lost 4 bases and the J segment 8 bases; nucleotides outside the gene matches: 4. This CDR3 is 13 amino acids long. Germline loops: CDR1 SGHRS, CDR2 YFSETQ. This clonotype was seen only a few times. Its antigen is unidentified. Specimen: PBMCs, collected on the day of the first yellow fever vaccination. The gene calls are TRBV5-1 and TRBJ1-4; 8 bases fit TRBD1. The receptor was isolated from a man aged 18-30 years who received the YFV17D yellow fever vaccine. The DNA of the CDR3 is TGCGCCAGCAGCACAACAGGGGGAGAAAAACTGTTTTTT. It is translated as CASSTTGGEKLFF.